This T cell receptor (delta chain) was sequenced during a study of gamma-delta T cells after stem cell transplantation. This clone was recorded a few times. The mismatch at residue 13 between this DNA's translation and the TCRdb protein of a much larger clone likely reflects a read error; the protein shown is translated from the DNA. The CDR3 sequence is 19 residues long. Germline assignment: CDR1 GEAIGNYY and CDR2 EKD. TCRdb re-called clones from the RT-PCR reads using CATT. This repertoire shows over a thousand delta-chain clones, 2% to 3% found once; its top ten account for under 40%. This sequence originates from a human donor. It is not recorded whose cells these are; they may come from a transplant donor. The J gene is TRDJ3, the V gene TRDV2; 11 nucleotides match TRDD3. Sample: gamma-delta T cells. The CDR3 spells CACDTAGGYPDWYTRQMFF. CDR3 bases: TGTGCCTGTGACACCGCTGGGGGATACCCGGACTGGTACACCCGACAGATGTTTTTC.